The sample holds one count of the clone carrying this T cell receptor beta chain. Antigen: not known. Assay: immunoSEQ multiplex PCR; the TCRdb copy retains only in-frame clones and omits some. The repertoire holds 100,000 to 150,000 clones, with more than 75% as singletons. Indicated time point: blood 2 weeks post-SBRT. Stated treatment: 15 Gy SBRT to primary tumor, nephrectomy 4 weeks later. This sample was taken from a study of radiation and T cells in renal cell carcinoma. Overall study findings and caveats: Pretreatment tumor biopsies were lacking, so baseline clonotypes are unknown. Top tumor clonotypes rose in blood 2 weeks post-radiation, then contracted.

Germline values: CDR1 GTSNPN, CDR2 SVGIG (reference sequence). This CDR3 has 15 residues. Trimming at V came to 1 base and at J to 5 bases, leaving 7 bases not matched to a gene. The J gene is TRBJ1-3, the V gene TRBV30; 8 nucleotides agree with TRBD1. This TCR came from an older woman with renal cell carcinoma. Sequencing used blood, obtained from a patient whose treatment included radiotherapy and nephrectomy. DNA of the CDR3: TGTGCCTGGAGTGCGGGCAGGGGGCGTAGAAACACCATATATTTT. It codes for CAWSAGRGRRNTIYF.